One sample yielded the 25 T cell receptor beta chains listed below, sequenced in a study of CD8 T cells in Susac syndrome. RNA totalling roughly 0.45 to 1 ug underwent reverse transcription with random hexamers. TCRdb called the immunoSEQ multiplex PCR reads again in MiXCR, with one record for every CDR3 protein. This sample yields 69,000 or so distinct CDR3 sequences, of which 95% are seen a single time; roughly 0.22% belongs to the top ten. The specimen sequenced was CD8+ T cells from PBMCs. Receptors originate from a human donor in good health.

Written as DNA, the CDR3 is TGTGCCAGCAGTCTTATCGGACAGGAGAACTCCTACGAGCAGTACTTC. The encoded protein is CASSLIGQENSYEQYF. This rearrangement joins TRBV27 to TRBJ2-7; 7 bases match TRBD1. J gave up 0 bases and V 5 bases, and 10 bases lay outside the gene matches. This CDR3 is built from 16 residues. The germline V gene encodes CDR1 MNHEY and CDR2 SMNVEV (reference sequence).

The genes are TRBV6-2 or TRBV6-3 and TRBJ2-3; 10 bases are a match to TRBD2. Germline values: CDR1 MNHEY, CDR2 SVGEGT. CDR3 length: 16 amino acids. Losses at the gene ends were 5 bases for V and 2 bases for J; bases not matched to a gene: 7. The CDR3 region is CASSLSSGGLTDTQYF. The CDR3 bases are TGTGCCAGCAGTCTATCTAGCGGGGGCCTCACAGATACGCAGTATTTT.

The gene calls are TRBV5-1 and TRBJ2-7, with 8 bases matching TRBD1. CDR1 and CDR2 from the germline V gene are SGHRS and YFSETQ. Losses at the gene ends were 1 base for V and 2 bases for J; bases not matched to a gene: 2. The CDR3 runs to 14 residues. Here the CDR3 DNA reads TGCGCCAGCAGCTTGTGGGGACAGGCCTACGAGCAGTACTTC. Amino acids: CASSLWGQAYEQYF.

This clonotype was detected once. The chain links TRBV3-1 to TRBJ2-1; D not certain. Germline V gene sequence: CDR1 LGHDT, CDR2 YNNKEL (reference sequence). The CDR3 is made up of 14 amino acids. V gave up 4 bases and J gave up 7 bases, with 14 bases separating them. The CDR3 loop reads CASSPPPDGNEQFF. The CDR3 nucleotides read TGTGCCAGCAGCCCGCCTCCCGACGGAAATGAGCAGTTCTTC.

This rearrangement joins TRBV9 to TRBJ2-5; D may be TRBD1 or TRBD2 (5 bases each). The germline V gene has CDR1 SGDLS and CDR2 YYNGEE. Trimming pared 4 bases from V and 5 bases from J, leaving 18 bases between. The CDR3 is 15 amino acids. In DNA form, the CDR3 reads TGTGCCAGCAGCCCCTCAGGTGGGGGTAGGGAGACCCAGTACTTC. It yields the protein CASSPSGGGRETQYF.

The gene calls are TRBV19 and TRBJ1-2; 8 bases are a match to TRBD1. The CDR3 has 14 amino acids. Germline loops: CDR1 LNHDA, CDR2 SQIVND (reference sequence). The trim removed 5 bases at V and 5 bases at J, leaving 7 bases unmatched. The CDR3 is CASSDLDRGYGYTF. In DNA, the CDR3 is TGTGCCAGTAGTGACCTCGACAGGGGTTATGGCTACACCTTC.

V and J are TRBV3-1 and TRBJ2-7, with 7 bases matching TRBD1. Germline CDR1 LGHDT, CDR2 YNNKEL (reference sequence). This CDR3 has 14 residues. The junction had 6 bases not matched to a gene; V was cut back by 4 bases and J by 3 bases. The CDR3 DNA reads TGTGCCAGCAGCCCTGGGCCAGGGGGCTACGAGCAGTACTTC. This sequence encodes CASSPGPGGYEQYF.

DNA for the CDR3: TGTGCCAGCAGCTTCGAGGACAGGGAAGAGACCCAGTACTTC. Translation gives CASSFEDREETQYF. This chain joins TRBV7-9 and TRBJ2-5; 8 nucleotides line up with TRBD1. This CDR3 is built from 14 residues. CDR1 SEHNR and CDR2 FQNEAQ come from the germline V gene (reference sequence). V lost 3 bases and J lost 3; bases outside the gene matches: 3.

The chain links TRBV30 to TRBJ2-7; either TRBD1 or TRBD2 may supply D (5 bases each). The CDR3 sequence is 11 residues long. Trimming removed 2 bases at V and 13 bases at J, with 15 bases between. The germline V gene has CDR1 GTSNPN and CDR2 SVGIG (reference sequence). Here the CDR3 DNA reads TGTGCCTGGAGTCCCGGGACCGGCCGATACTTC. This translates into CAWSPGTGRYF.

This sequence joins TRBV19 and TRBJ2-6; no firm D call. In germline, CDR1 is LNHDA, CDR2 SQIVND (reference sequence). The V and J ends lost 5 bases and 4 bases respectively, with 12 bases between them. There are 15 residues in the CDR3. This chain's CDR3 is CASSLPPFGANVLTF. CDR3 DNA sequence: TGTGCCAGTAGTCTCCCACCCTTCGGGGCCAACGTCCTGACTTTC.

The sample holds one count of this clonotype. The chain recombines TRBV4-1 with TRBJ1-5; D not certain. CDR1 and CDR2 (germline): MGHRA, YSYEKL. The CDR3 is 17 residues long. The V end lost 4 bases, the J end lost 0 bases, and 16 bases lay between the germline ends. This CDR3 is CASSLAVMGYSNQPQHF. The CDR3 DNA reads TGCGCCAGCAGCCTAGCGGTGATGGGCTATAGCAATCAGCCCCAGCATTTT.

The chain uses TRBV7-2 and TRBJ2-7; TRBD2 might be the D (6 bases). This CDR3 is 13 amino acids long. Trimming left V 5 bases short and J 3 bases short, with 11 bases between. CDR1 SGHTA and CDR2 FQGNSA come from the germline V gene. Here the CDR3 reads CASSGGGGYEQYF. The CDR3 DNA is TGTGCCAGCAGCGGGGGAGGAGGCTACGAGCAGTACTTC. Looking up the rest from reference TRBV7-2 and TRBJ2-7 gives the full variable domain: GAGVSQSPSNKVTEKGKDVELRCDPISGHTALYWYRQSLGQGLEFLIYFQGNSAPDKSGLPSDRFSAERTGGSVSTLTIQRTQQEDSAVYLCASSGGGGYEQYFGPGTRLTVT.

The count of this clonotype is one. This chain joins TRBV9 and TRBJ2-5; possible D gene TRBD1, 6 bases. The CDR3 contains 14 residues. Trimming shortened V by 6 bases and J by 3 bases, and 15 bases separated the two germline ends. Germline loops: CDR1 SGDLS, CDR2 YYNGEE. Here the CDR3 reads CASTLGGGEETQYF. The CDR3, as DNA: TGTGCCAGCACCTTAGGGGGTGGGGAAGAGACCCAGTACTTC.

The rearrangement uses TRBV9 and TRBJ2-5; 8 bases are shared with TRBD1. The V gene end was trimmed by 4 bases and the J gene end by 4 bases; junction bases not matched to a gene: 9. CDR3 length: 15 amino acids. The germline gives CDR1 SGDLS, CDR2 YYNGEE. CDR3 bases: TGTGCCAGCAGCCCCGGGACAGGCCCTTTAGAGACCCAGTACTTC. Protein product: CASSPGTGPLETQYF. The complete variable domain, with remaining parts taken from reference TRBV9 and TRBJ2-5, reads DSGVTQTPKHLITATGQRVTLRCSPRSGDLSVYWYQQSLDQGLQFLIQYYNGEERAKGNILERFSAQQFPDLHSELNLSSLELGDSALYFCASSPGTGPLETQYFGPGTRLLVL.

This clonotype was seen only a few times. J is TRBJ2-7 and V is TRBV4-1, with TRBD1 as a possible D gene (5 bases). The germline gives CDR1 MGHRA, CDR2 YSYEKL. Trimming removed 2 bases at V and 3 bases at J, with 8 bases between. The CDR3 has 13 residues. CDR3 DNA: TGCGCCAGCAGCCAACAGGGTGGCTACGAGCAGTACTTC. Its translation: CASSQQGGYEQYF.

The chain combines TRBV2 with TRBJ2-7; D is uncertain. V was shortened by 5 bases and J by 4 bases, with 12 bases between the two germline ends. The V gene's germline CDR1 is SNHLY and CDR2 FYNNEI. The CDR3 totals 13 residues. The CDR3 sequence is CASSPSTEYEQYV. The CDR3 DNA is TGTGCCAGCAGTCCCTCGACTGAGTACGAGCAGTACGTC.

This chain connects TRBV28 to TRBJ2-3; 10 nucleotides match TRBD2. The CDR3 spans 18 residues. Germline V gene lookup returns CDR1 MDHEN and CDR2 SYDVKM. V lost 3 bases, J lost 1 base, and 10 bases stayed unmatched. The CDR3 coding sequence is TGTGCCAGCAGTTTTGATCTAGCGGGGGCGGACCGCACAGATACGCAGTATTTT. This translates into CASSFDLAGADRTDTQYF.

The chain has TRBV12-3 or TRBV12-4 and TRBJ1-5, with D hard to call. Trimming stripped 7 bases from V and 5 bases from J, with 12 bases between. The CDR3 extends over 13 amino acids. This CDR3 reads CASTPEAYQPQHF. The CDR3 bases are TGTGCCAGCACTCCAGAGGCGTATCAGCCCCAGCATTTT.

V gene TRBV27 combines with J gene TRBJ2-6; no definite D call. V dropped 4 bases and J dropped 0 bases, with 13 bases sitting between them. Germline V CDR1 and CDR2: MNHEY, SMNVEV (reference sequence). The CDR3 contains 17 residues. CDR3 protein: CASSWLGTLSGANVLTF. DNA for the CDR3: TGTGCCAGCAGTTGGTTGGGTACACTCTCTGGGGCCAACGTCCTGACTTTC.

CDR3: CASRRDSSSYGYTF. CDR3 DNA: TGTGCCAGCAGAAGGGACAGCTCCAGCTATGGCTACACCTTC. The chain is built from TRBV7-2 and TRBJ1-2, with 7 bases fitting TRBD1. Germline trimming cut 6 bases from V and 4 bases from J; bases unmatched to any gene: 8. CDR3 size: 14 residues. Germline assignment: CDR1 SGHTA and CDR2 FQGNSA.

The J gene is TRBJ1-1, the V gene TRBV5-6, with D possibly TRBD1 on 6 matching bases. Trimming cost V 4 bases and J 6 bases, with 16 bases left between them. CDR1 is SGHDT, CDR2 YYEEEE, per germline. This CDR3 comprises 14 residues. In nucleotides, the CDR3 is TGTGCCAGCAGCCCCCGGGACACGTACGCTGAAGCTTTCTTT. This codes for CASSPRDTYAEAFF.

The chain combines TRBV2 with TRBJ1-1; 12 nucleotides agree with TRBD1. The CDR3 length is 16 residues. The junction had 9 bases not matched to a gene; V was cut back by 6 bases and J by 4 bases. In germline, CDR1 is SNHLY, CDR2 FYNNEI. CDR3 nucleotides: TGTGCCAGCAGCCCCGGACCGGGACAGGGGGCCACTGAAGCTTTCTTT. Its translation is CASSPGPGQGATEAFF.

This clonotype came up once. The rearrangement links TRBV29-1 to TRBJ2-3, with 8 bases lining up with TRBD2. Trimming took 3 bases from V and 2 from J; bases not matched to a gene: 4. The CDR3 totals 14 residues. The germline gives CDR1 SQVTM, CDR2 ANQGSEA. DNA of the CDR3: TGCAGCGTTGATCGCGGGGGGCTCACAGATACGCAGTATTTT. It is translated as CSVDRGGLTDTQYF.

The rearrangement links TRBV5-4 to TRBJ1-6; possibly TRBD1 for D (5 bases). V dropped 6 bases and J dropped 0 bases, with 16 bases sitting between them. CDR1 and CDR2 from the germline V gene are SGHNT and YYREEE (reference sequence). There are 17 residues in the CDR3. The CDR3 protein is CASTSGGGSSYNSPLHF. The CDR3 DNA is TGTGCCAGCACCTCCGGCGGGGGGAGCTCCTATAATTCACCCCTCCACTTT. The whole variable domain, filled in from reference TRBV5-4 and TRBJ1-6, reads ETGVTQSPTHLIKTRGQQVTLRCSSQSGHNTVSWYQQALGQGPQFIFQYYREEENGRGNFPPRFSGLQFPNYSSELNVNALELDDSALYLCASTSGGGSSYNSPLHFGNGTRLTVT.

The chain has TRBV5-1 and TRBJ2-7; 8 positions agree with TRBD1. This CDR3 contains 14 residues. The germline gives CDR1 SGHRS, CDR2 YFSETQ. The V gene end was trimmed by 1 base and the J gene end by 5 bases; junction bases not matched to a gene: 5. CDR3 nucleotide sequence: TGCGCCAGCAGCTTGTGCCAGGGGGCGAACGAGCAGTACGTC. Its protein product is CASSLCQGANEQYV.